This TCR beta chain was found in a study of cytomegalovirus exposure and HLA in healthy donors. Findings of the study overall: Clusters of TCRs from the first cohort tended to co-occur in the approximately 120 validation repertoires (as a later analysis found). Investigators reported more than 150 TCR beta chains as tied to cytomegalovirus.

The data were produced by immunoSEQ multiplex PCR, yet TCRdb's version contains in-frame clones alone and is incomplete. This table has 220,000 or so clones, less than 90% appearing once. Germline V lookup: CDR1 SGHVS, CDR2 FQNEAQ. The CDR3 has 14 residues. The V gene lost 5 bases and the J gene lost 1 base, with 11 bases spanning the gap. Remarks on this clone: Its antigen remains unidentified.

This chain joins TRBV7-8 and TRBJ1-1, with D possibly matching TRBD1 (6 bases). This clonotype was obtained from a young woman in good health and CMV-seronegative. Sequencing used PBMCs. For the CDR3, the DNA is TGTGCCAGCAGCCTAGGGGGAGGGAACACTGAAGCTTTCTTT. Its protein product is CASSLGGGNTEAFF. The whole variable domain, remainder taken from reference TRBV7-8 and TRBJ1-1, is GAGVSQSPRYKVAKRGQDVALRCDPISGHVSLFWYQQALGQGPEFLTYFQNEAQLDKSGLPSDRFFAERPEGSVSTLKIQRTQQEDSAVYLCASSLGGGNTEAFFGQGTRLTVV.